This T cell receptor (beta chain) was observed in a study of blood T cells in healthy people across ages. Together with a sample-barcoded 5' primer, a J-beta primer mix was included in a second PCR lasting about 7 to 12 cycles. Unique molecular identifiers of 12 random nucleotides labeled each cDNA. MiXCR, applied by TCRdb to the 5' RACE reads, yields one record per CDR3 protein. Of roughly 1,700,000 distinct CDR3 sequences detected, roughly 30% appear once; the ten largest clones hold roughly 8%. Study-wide points: It was the long-lived donors that had more naive CD4+ cells and higher diversity than aged donors.

Peripheral blood samples of 9 to 10 milliliters were drawn from each donor. Isolated per sample were at least 6 million PBMCs. The V end lost 7 bases, the J end lost 5 bases, and 17 bases lay between the germline ends. CDR1 and CDR2 from the germline V gene are MNHEY and SMNVEV (reference sequence). CDR3 length: 14 residues. In regard to this clonotype: Its antigen is as yet unknown.

The clonotype comes from a woman aged 25 to 39 in good health. The specimen sequenced was blood. The chain joins TRBV27 to TRBJ1-1; a weak D match, TRBD1 (5 bases). CDR3 protein: CASILSGTGTEAFF. CDR3 bases: TGTGCCAGCATTCTCTCCGGGACCGGGACTGAAGCTTTCTTT.